Described below is a single T cell receptor beta chain sequence and its context. With V trimmed by 6 bases and J by 6 bases, 9 bases remained unmatched. Germline CDR1 and CDR2: MNHEY and SMNVEV (reference sequence). The CDR3 extends over 14 amino acids. Over several immunoSEQ plates, each subset's genomic DNA was distributed in even portions. Data came from immunoSEQ multiplex PCR; TCRdb stores just in-frame clones and leaves some out. The sample comprises about 2.1 million clones, roughly 91% of which are singletons, and more than 1.5% rests with the top ten. This specimen comes from a study of shared clonotypes between healthy human individuals. Positively selected for CCR7, the CD45RO-negative cells used as naive CD8 cells excluded terminally differentiated effector memory CD45RA+ cells.

Sequencing was carried out using naive CD8+ T cells from PBMCs. The source is a man between 18 and 29 years old in good health. Some clones in this sample may be carry-over from other donors' samples. The chain couples TRBV27 to TRBJ2-7; TRBD1 aligns across 9 bases. CDR3 DNA: TGTGCCAGCAGCCCCCGGGACAGGGTTGTCGAGCAGTACTTC. It codes for CASSPRDRVVEQYF.